This T cell receptor (beta chain) was observed in a study of blood T cells in healthy people across ages. The germline V gene encodes CDR1 SGHRS and CDR2 YFSETQ. V lost 3 bases, J lost 5 bases, and 21 bases lay in between. The CDR3 is 16 amino acids. The sample holds many counts of this clonotype. The antigen is not known. Using a J-beta primer mix together with a sample-barcoded 5' primer, a second PCR was run for roughly 6 to 11 cycles. Through a template-switch adaptor with 12 random nucleotides, each cDNA molecule received a tag. TCRdb redid the calling of the 5' RACE reads with MiXCR, one entry per CDR3 protein. Here the sample spans about 680,000 distinct CDR3 sequences, approximately 49% being singletons. Findings and limits, study-wide: A roughly linear fall in TCR beta diversity per million T cells was seen with increasing age.

This TCR was recovered from a woman aged 55-75 years in good health. Sequences were obtained from blood. The chain is built from TRBV5-1 and TRBJ2-7, with TRBD2 as a possible D gene (5 bases). This CDR3 is CASSSRSDSQRNEQYF. CDR3 DNA sequence: TGCGCCAGCAGCTCGCGATCGGACTCACAGCGGAACGAGCAGTACTTC.